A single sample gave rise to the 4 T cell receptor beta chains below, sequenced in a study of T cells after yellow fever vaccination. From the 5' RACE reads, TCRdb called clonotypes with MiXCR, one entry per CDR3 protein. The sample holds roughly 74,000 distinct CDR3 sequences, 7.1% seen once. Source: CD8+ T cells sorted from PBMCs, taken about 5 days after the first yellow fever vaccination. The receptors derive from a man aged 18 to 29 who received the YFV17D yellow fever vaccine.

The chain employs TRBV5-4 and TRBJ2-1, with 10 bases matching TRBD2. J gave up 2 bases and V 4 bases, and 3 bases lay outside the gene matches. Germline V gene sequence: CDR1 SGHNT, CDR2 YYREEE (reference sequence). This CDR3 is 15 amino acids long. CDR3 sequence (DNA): TGTGCCAGCAGCCTAACTAGCGGGACCTACAATGAGCAGTTCTTC. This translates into CASSLTSGTYNEQFF.

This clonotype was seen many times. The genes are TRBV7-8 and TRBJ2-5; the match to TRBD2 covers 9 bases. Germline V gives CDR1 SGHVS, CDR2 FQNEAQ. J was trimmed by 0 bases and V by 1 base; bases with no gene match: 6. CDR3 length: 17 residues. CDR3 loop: CASSLGVAGDYQETQYF. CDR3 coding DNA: TGTGCCAGCAGCTTAGGGGTAGCGGGAGACTACCAAGAGACCCAGTACTTC.

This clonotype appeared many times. The CDR3 region has the DNA TGTGCCAGCAGCCTGGGAGGCTCCTACAATGAGCAGTTCTTC. This translates into CASSLGGSYNEQFF. The genes are TRBV9 and TRBJ2-1, with D tentatively TRBD2 (6 bases). The germline V and J ends were trimmed by 4 bases and 0 bases, with 8 bases remaining between them. The CDR3 is made up of 14 amino acids. CDR1 is SGDLS, CDR2 YYNGEE, per germline.

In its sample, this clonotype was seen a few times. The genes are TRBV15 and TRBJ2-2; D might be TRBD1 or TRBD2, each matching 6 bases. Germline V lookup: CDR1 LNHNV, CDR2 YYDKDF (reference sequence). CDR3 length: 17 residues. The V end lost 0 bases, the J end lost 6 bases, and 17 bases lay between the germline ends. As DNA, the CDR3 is TGTGCCACCAGCAGAGAAACGGGAGAAGGGGGGCCCGGGGAGCTGTTTTTT. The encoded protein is CATSRETGEGGPGELFF. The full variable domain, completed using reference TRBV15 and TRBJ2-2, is DAMVIQNPRYQVTQFGKPVTLSCSQTLNHNVMYWYQQKSSQAPKLLFHYYDKDFNNEADTPDNFQSRRPNTSFCFLDIRSPGLGDTAMYLCATSRETGEGGPGELFFGEGSRLTVL.